This T cell receptor (beta chain) was found in a study of blood T cell repertoires in COVID-19. Sequencing was performed with immunoSEQ multiplex PCR; in TCRdb, only in-frame clones are kept and a portion is missing. The repertoire holds roughly 150,000 clones, with about four fifths as singletons. The length of the CDR3 is 15 residues. This clone has only a few counts. This rearrangement joins TRBV21-1 to TRBJ1-2; TRBD1 reflects the table's D call only, with no check against the DNA. TRBV21-1 is a recognized pseudogene. Sequencing used PBMCs or T cells enriched from blood (not recorded which). This clonotype was obtained from a woman in her sixties who had recovered from COVID-19. The CDR3 sequence is CASSKRGQTLYGYTF. The CDR3 DNA is TGTGCCAGCAGCAAACGGGGACAGACCCTCTATGGCTACACCTTC.